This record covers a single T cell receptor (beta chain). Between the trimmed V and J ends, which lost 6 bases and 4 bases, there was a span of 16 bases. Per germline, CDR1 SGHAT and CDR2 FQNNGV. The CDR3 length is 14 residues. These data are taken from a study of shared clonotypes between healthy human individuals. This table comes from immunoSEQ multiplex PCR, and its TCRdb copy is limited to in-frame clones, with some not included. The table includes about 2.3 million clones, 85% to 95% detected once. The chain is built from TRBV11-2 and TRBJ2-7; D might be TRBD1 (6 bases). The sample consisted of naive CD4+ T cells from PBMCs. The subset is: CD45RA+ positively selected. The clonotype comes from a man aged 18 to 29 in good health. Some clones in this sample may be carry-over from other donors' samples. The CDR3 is CASRKLGGAYEQYF. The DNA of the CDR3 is TGTGCCAGCAGGAAGCTAGGGGGAGCTTACGAGCAGTACTTC.